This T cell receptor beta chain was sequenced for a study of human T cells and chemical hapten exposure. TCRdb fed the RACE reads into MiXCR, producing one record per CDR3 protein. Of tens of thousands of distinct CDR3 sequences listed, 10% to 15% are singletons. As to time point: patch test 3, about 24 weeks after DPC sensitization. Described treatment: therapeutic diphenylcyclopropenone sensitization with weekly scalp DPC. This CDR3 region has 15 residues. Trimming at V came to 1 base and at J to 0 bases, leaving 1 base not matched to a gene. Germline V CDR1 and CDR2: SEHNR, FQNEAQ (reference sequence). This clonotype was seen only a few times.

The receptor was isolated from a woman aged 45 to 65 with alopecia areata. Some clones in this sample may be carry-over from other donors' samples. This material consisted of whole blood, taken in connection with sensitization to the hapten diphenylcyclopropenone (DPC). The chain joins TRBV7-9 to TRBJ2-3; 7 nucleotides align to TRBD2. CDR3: CASSLVSGSTDTQYF. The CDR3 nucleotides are TGTGCCAGCAGCTTAGTTAGCGGGAGCACAGATACGCAGTATTTT.